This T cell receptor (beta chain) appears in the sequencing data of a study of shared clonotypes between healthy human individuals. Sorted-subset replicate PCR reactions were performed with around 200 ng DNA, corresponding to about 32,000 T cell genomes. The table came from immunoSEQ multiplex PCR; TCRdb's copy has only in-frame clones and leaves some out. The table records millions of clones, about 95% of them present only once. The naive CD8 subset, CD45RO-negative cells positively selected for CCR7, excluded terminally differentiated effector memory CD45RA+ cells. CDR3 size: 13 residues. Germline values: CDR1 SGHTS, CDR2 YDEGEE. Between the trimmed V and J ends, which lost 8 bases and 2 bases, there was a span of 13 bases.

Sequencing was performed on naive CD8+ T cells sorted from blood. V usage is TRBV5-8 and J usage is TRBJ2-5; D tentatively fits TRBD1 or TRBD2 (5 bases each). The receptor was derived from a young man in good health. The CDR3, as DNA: TGTGCCAGGGAGGACACCCTGCAAGAGACCCAGTACTTC. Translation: CAREDTLQETQYF.